The next 26 T cell receptor beta chains were all read from a single sample in a study of technical replicates of blood from a few donors. The protocol was immunoSEQ multiplex PCR, while the TCRdb copy is restricted to in-frame clones and leaves out a portion. The repertoire consists of approximately 81,000 clones, with approximately 96% occurring once and the leading ten covering under 0.4%. Sequenced sample: T cells isolated from PBMCs. The receptors shown here come from a human donor in good health.

The chain links TRBV6-1 to TRBJ1-1, with TRBD1 identical over 10 bases. The germline V gene has CDR1 MNHNS and CDR2 SASEGT. The CDR3 has 16 residues. The V and J ends lost 2 bases and 3 bases, in that order; junction bases with no gene match: 6. The CDR3 sequence: CASSEWAGQGDTEAFF. For the CDR3, the DNA is TGTGCCAGCAGTGAATGGGCAGGACAGGGGGACACTGAAGCTTTCTTT.

Here the CDR3 DNA reads TGTGCCAGCAGTGCGACAGGGCCCTATGGCTACACCTTC. This sequence encodes CASSATGPYGYTF. This sequence joins TRBV6-5 and TRBJ1-2; 7 positions agree with TRBD1. The J segment lost 4 bases and the V segment lost 5 bases, leaving 4 bases of the junction unmatched. This CDR3 spans 13 amino acids. CDR1 MNHEY and CDR2 SVGAGI come from the germline V gene.

This clone was detected once. The rearrangement uses TRBV7-8 and TRBJ2-1, with 7 bases that match TRBD2. V trimming: 2 bases; J trimming: 9 bases; junction bases outside the gene matches: 16. Germline lookup yields CDR1 SGHVS and CDR2 FQNEAQ. The CDR3 is 17 residues long. The CDR3 loop is CASSLFLTAGVESEQFF. CDR3 sequence (DNA): TGTGCCAGCAGCTTATTCTTAACTGCGGGGGTGGAAAGTGAGCAGTTCTTC. The full variable domain, with the rest looked up from reference TRBV7-8 and TRBJ2-1, is GAGVSQSPRYKVAKRGQDVALRCDPISGHVSLFWYQQALGQGPEFLTYFQNEAQLDKSGLPSDRFFAERPEGSVSTLKIQRTQQEDSAVYLCASSLFLTAGVESEQFFGPGTRLTVL.

This sequence joins TRBV27 and TRBJ2-7, with 7 positions matching TRBD2. CDR1 and CDR2 (germline): MNHEY, SMNVEV (reference sequence). The CDR3 is made up of 14 amino acids. With 5 bases clipped from V and 0 bases from J, the junction kept 4 bases outside the gene matches. The CDR3 DNA reads as TGTGCCAGCAGTGACCGGGACTACTCCTACGAGCAGTACTTC. Its translation is CASSDRDYSYEQYF.

The chain combines TRBV5-1 with TRBJ2-2, with 8 bases that match TRBD1. The germline V gene encodes CDR1 SGHRS and CDR2 YFSETQ. The CDR3 covers 16 residues. V lost 3 bases, J lost 5 bases, and 9 bases stayed unmatched. CDR3 in DNA: TGCGCCAGCAGCTACCAGGGACAGGAACCTACCGGGGAGCTGTTTTTT. Amino acids: CASSYQGQEPTGELFF.

The chain joins TRBV30 to TRBJ2-6; a possible D gene is TRBD2 (6 bases). This CDR3 spans 15 amino acids. The germline CDR1 and CDR2 sequences are GTSNPN and SVGIG (reference sequence). V lost 3 bases and J 6 bases, leaving 15 bases between the germline ends. CDR3 sequence: CAWSAGNWEANVLTF. In DNA, the CDR3 is TGTGCCTGGAGCGCGGGGAACTGGGAGGCCAACGTCCTGACTTTC.

This rearrangement joins TRBV5-4 to TRBJ2-3; no definite D call. V dropped 3 bases and J dropped 4 bases, with 9 bases sitting between them. CDR3 length equals 13 residues. Germline V gives CDR1 SGHNT, CDR2 YYREEE (reference sequence). This CDR3 is CASSSLPADTQYF. CDR3 DNA: TGTGCCAGCAGCTCCCTCCCGGCAGATACGCAGTATTTT. Full variable domain (remainder filled in from reference TRBV5-4 and TRBJ2-3): ETGVTQSPTHLIKTRGQQVTLRCSSQSGHNTVSWYQQALGQGPQFIFQYYREEENGRGNFPPRFSGLQFPNYSSELNVNALELDDSALYLCASSSLPADTQYFGPGTRLTVL.

The chain couples TRBV6-5 to TRBJ2-7, with 10 bases lining up with TRBD1. The ends lost 2 bases at V and 4 bases at J; junction bases unmatched: 8. The CDR3 runs 16 residues. The germline CDR1 and CDR2 sequences are MNHEY and SVGAGI. The CDR3 reads CASSYTPTGGTYEQYF. As DNA, the CDR3 is TGTGCCAGCAGTTACACCCCGACAGGGGGCACGTACGAGCAGTACTTC.

The chain couples TRBV6-5 to TRBJ2-7; D is undetermined. The CDR3 has 11 amino acids. Germline values: CDR1 MNHEY, CDR2 SVGAGI. Between the trimmed V and J ends, which lost 3 bases and 6 bases, there was a span of 6 bases. CDR3 nucleotides: TGTGCCAGCAGTTATACAAGCGAGCAGTACTTC. Translating gives CASSYTSEQYF.

The rearrangement joins TRBV30 to TRBJ1-1; D is uncertain. The CDR3 is 13 residues long. Trimming left V 8 bases short and J 0 bases short, with 13 bases between. Per germline, CDR1 GTSNPN and CDR2 SVGIG (reference sequence). CDR3 in DNA: TGTGCCCTCCAGGTCGGTCTGAACACTGAAGCTTTCTTT. Translating gives CALQVGLNTEAFF. The whole variable domain, remainder taken from reference TRBV30 and TRBJ1-1, is SQTIHQWPATLVQPVGSPLSLECTVEGTSNPNLYWYRQAAGRGLQLLFYSVGIGQISSEVPQNLSASRPQDRQFILSSKKLLLSDSGFYLCALQVGLNTEAFFGQGTRLTVV.

The chain links TRBV7-9 to TRBJ2-5; 13 nucleotides agree with TRBD2. The V gene's germline CDR1 is SEHNR and CDR2 FQNEAQ (reference sequence). This CDR3 spans 16 amino acids. V lost 10 bases, J lost 5 bases, and 13 bases stayed unmatched. CDR3 sequence reads: CATEGLAGQSGETQYF. CDR3 nucleotide sequence: TGTGCCACCGAGGGACTAGCGGGACAATCGGGGGAGACCCAGTACTTC.

CDR3 loop: CAWNKPGVIEQYF. The DNA for the CDR3 is TGTGCCTGGAATAAACCAGGGGTCATCGAGCAGTACTTC. The chain employs TRBV30 and TRBJ2-7, with a weak D call TRBD1 (6 bases). CDR1 is GTSNPN and CDR2 is SVGIG in the germline V gene (reference sequence). V gave up 4 bases and J gave up 6 bases, with 16 bases separating them. This CDR3 comprises 13 residues.

The chain is built from TRBV25-1 and TRBJ2-7; tentatively, D is TRBD2 (5 bases). V lost 7 bases to trimming and J lost 6 bases, with 13 bases between them. The CDR3 loop spans 12 amino acids. Germline CDR1 reads MGHDK; CDR2 reads SYGVNS. CDR3 residues: CASTARSGEQYF. In nucleotides, the CDR3 is TGTGCCAGCACCGCACGGAGCGGCGAGCAGTACTTC.

The V gene is TRBV6-5, the J gene TRBJ2-7; the match to TRBD1 covers 7 bases. CDR1 is MNHEY and CDR2 is SVGAGI in the germline V gene. The V gene end was trimmed by 4 bases and the J gene end by 0 bases; junction bases not matched to a gene: 9. The CDR3 spans 16 residues. CDR3 loop: CASSSITGVPSYEQYF. For the CDR3, the DNA is TGTGCCAGCAGTTCCATAACAGGGGTTCCCTCCTACGAGCAGTACTTC.

The V gene is TRBV11-3, the J gene TRBJ2-5, with 11 bases matching TRBD2. The trim removed 1 base at V and 5 bases at J, leaving 9 bases unmatched. The CDR3 is 17 amino acids. Germline V gives CDR1 SGHNT, CDR2 YENEEA. CDR3 coding DNA: TGTGCCAGCAGCTTAGGAGGTAGCGGGAGGGCCGGGGAGACCCAGTACTTC. Translating it yields CASSLGGSGRAGETQYF.

This chain joins TRBV14 and TRBJ2-3; 10 bases map to TRBD2. Germline V gene sequence: CDR1 SGHDN, CDR2 FVKESK. The CDR3 length is 17 residues. V dropped 2 bases and J dropped 2; count of bases not matched to a gene: 7. The CDR3 coding sequence is TGTGCCAGCAGCCAATATTGGCTAGCGGGAGTCACAGATACGCAGTATTTT. Translating gives CASSQYWLAGVTDTQYF.

The J gene is TRBJ1-1, the V gene TRBV30; D unclear. The CDR3 totals 13 residues. V was shortened by 2 bases and J by 3 bases, with 10 bases between the two germline ends. In germline, CDR1 is GTSNPN, CDR2 SVGIG (reference sequence). CDR3 residues: CAWSQFRDTEAFF. CDR3 nucleotides: TGTGCCTGGAGTCAATTTCGGGACACTGAAGCTTTCTTT.

The J gene is TRBJ1-4, the V gene TRBV4-3; 7 bases are shared with TRBD1. CDR1 is LGHNA, CDR2 YSLEER, per germline. The CDR3 totals 17 residues. V shed 3 bases and J 7 bases; nucleotides not matched to a gene: 14. In DNA, the CDR3 is TGCGCCAGCAGCCACCACAGACAGGGCGGTCTTGGTGAAAAACTGTTTTTT. Protein: CASSHHRQGGLGEKLFF.

The V and J genes are TRBV6-5 and TRBJ1-2; no firm D call. The V end was cut by 5 bases, the J end by 8 bases, with 12 bases between. The CDR3 contains 12 residues. Germline loops: CDR1 MNHEY, CDR2 SVGAGI. CDR3 nucleotide sequence: TGTGCCAGCAGTGAAGATGGGAGCGGCTACACCTTC. Its translation: CASSEDGSGYTF.

This chain links TRBV6-5 with TRBJ2-7, with 7 positions matching TRBD1. Germline trimming cut 5 bases from V and 0 bases from J; bases unmatched to any gene: 4. Looked up from germline, CDR1 is MNHEY and CDR2 is SVGAGI. The CDR3 totals 14 residues. CDR3 nucleotide sequence: TGTGCCAGCAGTATTACAGGGGTCTCCTACGAGCAGTACTTC. Encoded protein: CASSITGVSYEQYF.

The rearrangement joins TRBV6-4 to TRBJ2-2, with no clear D. This CDR3 contains 13 residues. Trimming stripped 6 bases from V and 6 bases from J, with 11 bases between. The germline CDR1 and CDR2 sequences are MRHNA and SNTAGT. As DNA, the CDR3 is TGTGCCAGCAGCAACTCCCCGTCCGGGGAGCTGTTTTTT. It encodes CASSNSPSGELFF.

CDR3 amino acids: CASSQGPQGLNTEAFF. In DNA form, the CDR3 reads TGTGCCAGCAGCCAAGGCCCCCAGGGACTCAACACTGAAGCTTTCTTT. The chain links TRBV4-2 to TRBJ1-1, with D perhaps matching TRBD1 (5 bases). Trimming shortened V by 1 base and J by 2 bases, and 14 bases separated the two germline ends. The CDR3 contains 16 residues. Germline V gene lookup returns CDR1 LGHNA and CDR2 YNFKEQ.

The chain combines TRBV9 with TRBJ2-3, with 8 nucleotides matching TRBD2. The junction had 5 bases not matched to a gene; V was cut back by 3 bases and J by 2 bases. This CDR3 region has 15 residues. Germline V gene lookup returns CDR1 SGDLS and CDR2 YYNGEE. CDR3 protein: CASSAGTSTTDTQYF. The CDR3 nucleotides read TGTGCCAGCAGCGCCGGGACTAGTACCACAGATACGCAGTATTTT.

This sequence joins TRBV30 and TRBJ2-6; no firm D call. Trimming removed 1 base from V and 0 bases from J, with 4 bases in between. The CDR3 has 14 residues. CDR1 and CDR2 from the germline V gene are GTSNPN and SVGIG (reference sequence). CDR3 in amino acids: CAWSDISGANVLTF. CDR3 DNA: TGTGCCTGGAGTGATATCTCTGGGGCCAACGTCCTGACTTTC.

This chain uses TRBV12-5 with TRBJ1-2, with D maybe TRBD1 (6 bases). CDR1 LGHNT and CDR2 FRNRAP come from the germline V gene. Trimming left V 5 bases short and J 5 bases short, with 12 bases between. This CDR3 has 13 amino acids. This chain's CDR3 is CASGIGTRYGYTF. Written as DNA, the CDR3 is TGTGCTAGTGGTATAGGGACACGGTATGGCTACACCTTC.

The rearrangement joins TRBV27 to TRBJ2-2; D is unclear. The germline gives CDR1 MNHEY, CDR2 SMNVEV (reference sequence). The CDR3 contains 14 residues. V lost 2 bases to trimming and J lost 3 bases, with 7 bases between them. CDR3: CASSLGPDTGELFF. The CDR3 DNA reads TGTGCCAGCAGTTTAGGGCCGGACACCGGGGAGCTGTTTTTT.